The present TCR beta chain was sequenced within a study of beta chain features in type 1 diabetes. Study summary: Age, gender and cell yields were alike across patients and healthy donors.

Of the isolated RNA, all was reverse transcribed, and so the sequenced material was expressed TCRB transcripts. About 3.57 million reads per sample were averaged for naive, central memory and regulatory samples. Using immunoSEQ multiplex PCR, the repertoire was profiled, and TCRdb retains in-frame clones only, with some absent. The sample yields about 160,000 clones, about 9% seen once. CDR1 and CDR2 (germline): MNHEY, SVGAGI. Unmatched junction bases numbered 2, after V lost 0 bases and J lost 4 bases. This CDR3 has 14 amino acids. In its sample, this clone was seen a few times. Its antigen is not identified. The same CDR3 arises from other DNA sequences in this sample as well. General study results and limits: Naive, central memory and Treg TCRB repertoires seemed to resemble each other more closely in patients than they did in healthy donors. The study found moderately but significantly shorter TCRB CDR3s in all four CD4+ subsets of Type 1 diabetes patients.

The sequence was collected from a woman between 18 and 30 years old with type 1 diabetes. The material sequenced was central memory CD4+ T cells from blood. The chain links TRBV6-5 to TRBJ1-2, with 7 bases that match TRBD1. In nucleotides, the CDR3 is TGTGCCAGCAGTTACTCGGGACAGCCCTATGGCTACACCTTC. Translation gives CASSYSGQPYGYTF.